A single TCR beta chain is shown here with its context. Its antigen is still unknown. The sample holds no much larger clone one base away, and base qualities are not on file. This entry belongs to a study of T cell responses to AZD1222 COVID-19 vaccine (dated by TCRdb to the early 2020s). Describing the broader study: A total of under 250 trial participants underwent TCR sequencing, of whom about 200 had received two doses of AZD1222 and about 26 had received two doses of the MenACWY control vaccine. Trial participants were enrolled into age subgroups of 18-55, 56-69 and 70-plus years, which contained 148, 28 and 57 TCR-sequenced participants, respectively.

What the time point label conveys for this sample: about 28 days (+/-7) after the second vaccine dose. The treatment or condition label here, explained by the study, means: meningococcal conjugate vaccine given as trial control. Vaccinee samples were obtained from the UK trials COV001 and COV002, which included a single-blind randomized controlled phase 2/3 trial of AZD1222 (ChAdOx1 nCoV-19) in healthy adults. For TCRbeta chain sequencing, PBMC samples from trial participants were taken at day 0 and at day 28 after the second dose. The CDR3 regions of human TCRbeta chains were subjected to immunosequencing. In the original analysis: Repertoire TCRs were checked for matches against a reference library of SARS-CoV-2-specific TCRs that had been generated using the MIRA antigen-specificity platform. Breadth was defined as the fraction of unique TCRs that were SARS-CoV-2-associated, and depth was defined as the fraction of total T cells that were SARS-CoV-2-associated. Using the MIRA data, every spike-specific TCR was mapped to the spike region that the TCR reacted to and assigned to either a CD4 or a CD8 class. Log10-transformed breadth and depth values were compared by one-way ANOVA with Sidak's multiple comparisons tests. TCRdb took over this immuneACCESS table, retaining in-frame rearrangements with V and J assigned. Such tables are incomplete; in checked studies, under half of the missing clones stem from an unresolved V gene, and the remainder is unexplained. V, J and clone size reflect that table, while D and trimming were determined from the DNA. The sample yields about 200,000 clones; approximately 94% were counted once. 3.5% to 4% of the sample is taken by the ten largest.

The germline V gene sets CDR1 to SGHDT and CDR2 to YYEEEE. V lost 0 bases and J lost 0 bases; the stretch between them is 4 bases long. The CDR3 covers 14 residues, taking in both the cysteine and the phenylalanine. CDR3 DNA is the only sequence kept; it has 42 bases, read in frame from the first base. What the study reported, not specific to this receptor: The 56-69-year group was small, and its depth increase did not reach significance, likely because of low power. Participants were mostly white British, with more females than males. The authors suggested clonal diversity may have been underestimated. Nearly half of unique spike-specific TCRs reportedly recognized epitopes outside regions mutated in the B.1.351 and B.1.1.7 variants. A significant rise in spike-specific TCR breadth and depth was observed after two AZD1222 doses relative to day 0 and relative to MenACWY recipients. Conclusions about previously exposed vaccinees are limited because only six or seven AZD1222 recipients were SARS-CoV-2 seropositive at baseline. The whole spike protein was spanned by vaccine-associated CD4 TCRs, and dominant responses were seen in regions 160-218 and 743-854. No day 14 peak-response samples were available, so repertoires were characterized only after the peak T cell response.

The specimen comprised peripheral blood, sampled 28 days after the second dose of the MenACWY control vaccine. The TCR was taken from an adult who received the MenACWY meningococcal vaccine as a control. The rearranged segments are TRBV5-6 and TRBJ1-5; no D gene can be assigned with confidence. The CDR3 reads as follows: CASSLVGSNQPQHF. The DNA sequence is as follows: TGTGCCAGCAGCTTGGTGGGTAGCAATCAGCCCCAGCATTTT.